This TCR beta chain was recovered during a study of T cells after yellow fever vaccination. Study background: When fractions had low cell numbers, they were prepared with SMART-Seq v4 Ultra Low Input. Overall study results and limits: A large majority of primary-vaccination clones showed up again after the booster (about 97% CD4, around 90% CD8).

Looked up from germline, CDR1 is SGHDN and CDR2 is FVKESK. The CDR3 has 18 amino acids. V was trimmed by 0 bases and J by 3 bases, leaving 20 bases between them. TCRdb processed the 5' RACE reads anew with MiXCR; each CDR3 protein has one entry. The sample yields about 320,000 distinct CDR3 sequences, around 4.4% seen once. This clonotype was picked up a small number of times. Antigen unknown. The clonotype comes from a man aged 18 to 29 who received the YFV17D yellow fever vaccine. This rearrangement joins TRBV14 to TRBJ1-2; possible D gene TRBD1, 6 bases. The specimen was PBMCs, collected 15 days after the yellow fever booster vaccination. The CDR3 spells CASSQDPPDSLVDYGYTF. As DNA, the CDR3 is TGTGCCAGCAGCCAAGATCCCCCGGACAGCCTGGTGGACTATGGCTACACCTTC.